This TCR beta chain appears in the sequencing data of a study of blood T cell repertoires in COVID-19. Authors' methods: The assay estimated nucleated cells by amplifying reference gene primers. Measured with immunoSEQ multiplex PCR; TCRdb has only the in-frame clones, and not every one. That table gives V, J and clone size, and the DNA gave D and trimming. This sample has 200,000 to 250,000 clones, with 88% found just once. Trimming at V came to 3 bases and at J to 13 bases, leaving 11 bases not matched to a gene. Looked up from germline, CDR1 is GTSNPN and CDR2 is SVGIG (reference sequence). This CDR3 has 13 amino acids.

The material sequenced was peripheral blood. The origin of this receptor is a man aged 18-30 years with active or convalescent COVID-19. The rearrangement uses TRBV30 and TRBJ1-4, with TRBD1 matching over 7 bases. The CDR3 region has the DNA TGTGCCTGGAGGAGGCCTCCGACAGGGAGACTGTTTTTT. It encodes CAWRRPPTGRLFF.